This TCR beta chain originates from a study of blood T cell repertoires in COVID-19. Whole-study context: T cells, B-cell-depleted T cells, or PBMCs supplied cDNA or gDNA.

Authors' data handling: Counts of nucleated cells, estimated from reference gene primer amplification, were obtained. Measured with immunoSEQ multiplex PCR; TCRdb has only the in-frame clones, and not every one. V and J calls and clone size are those listed in that table; D and trimming were worked out from the DNA. The repertoire has roughly 120,000 clones, approximately 82% of them found once; the top ten carry 18%. Input material: peripheral blood. The clonotype was recovered from a woman in her sixties with acute or convalescent COVID-19.

In DNA, the CDR3 is TGTGCTAGTGGGGGCGCCGGACAGTTGGGAAGCACAGATACGCAGTATTTT. It codes for CASGGAGQLGSTDTQYF. The V gene is TRBV12-5, the J gene TRBJ2-3; a weak D match, TRBD1 (6 bases). The germline CDR1 and CDR2 sequences are LGHNT and FRNRAP. The ends were cut back, 6 bases at V and 0 bases at J, with 19 bases in the middle. The CDR3 extends over 17 amino acids.